This TCR beta chain was sequenced during a study of T-cell memory formation after mild COVID-19. In TCRdb, the 5' RACE reads were re-called with MiXCR into one record per CDR3 protein. Among about 7,100 distinct CDR3 sequences listed, roughly 63% were seen once. CDR3 size: 10 residues. V lost 3 bases and J 10 bases, leaving 6 bases between the germline ends. Per germline, CDR1 MDHEN and CDR2 SYDVKM. This clonotype has only one observation. The chain has TRBV28 and TRBJ2-5; D call uncertain. This TCR derives from an adult who had mild COVID-19 (a few samples of this study predate the infection). Cell type and time point are not known. The sample was PBMCs or a T cell subset sorted from them (not recorded which). The CDR3 is CASSFVFQYF. CDR3 nucleotides: TGTGCCAGCAGTTTTGTTTTCCAGTACTTC.